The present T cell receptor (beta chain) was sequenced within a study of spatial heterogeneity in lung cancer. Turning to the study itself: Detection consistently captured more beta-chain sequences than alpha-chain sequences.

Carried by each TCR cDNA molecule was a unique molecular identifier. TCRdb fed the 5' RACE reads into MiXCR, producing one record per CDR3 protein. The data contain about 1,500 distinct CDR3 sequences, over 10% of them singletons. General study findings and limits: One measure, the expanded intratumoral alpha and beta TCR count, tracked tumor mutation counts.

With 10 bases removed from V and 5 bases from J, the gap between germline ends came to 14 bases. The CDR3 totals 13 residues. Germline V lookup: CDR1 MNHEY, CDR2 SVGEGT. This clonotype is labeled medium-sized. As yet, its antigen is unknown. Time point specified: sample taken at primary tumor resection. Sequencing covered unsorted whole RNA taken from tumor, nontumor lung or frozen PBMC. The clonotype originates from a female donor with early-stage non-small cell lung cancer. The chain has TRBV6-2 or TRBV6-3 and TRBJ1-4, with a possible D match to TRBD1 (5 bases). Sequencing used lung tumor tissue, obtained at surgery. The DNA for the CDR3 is TGTGCCACCGGGGACGGCCCGAATGAAAAACTGTTTTTT. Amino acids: CATGDGPNEKLFF.